This paragraph covers one TCR beta chain sequence. Its recognized antigen is unknown. The record has no base qualities; no much larger clone is one base away. Peripheral blood CD8+ and CD4+ T cells from healthy donors, Susac syndrome patients and multiple sclerosis patients were profiled using high-throughput TCR beta sequencing. Treatment-naive patients with stable or active relapsing-remitting disease fulfilling revised McDonald criteria were used as multiple sclerosis controls. CD8+ TEMRA cells were enriched by FACS, while bulk CD8+ and CD4+ T cells were purified by magnetic negative isolation. Blood was collected in EDTA tubes and processed within 24 hours, with PBMCs isolated through density gradient centrifugation. PBMCs intended for TCR sequencing were frozen in liquid nitrogen and were later thawed in a 37 degrees C water bath. A purity of at least 90% was achieved for sorted or isolated CD4+, CD8+ and CD8+ TEMRA cells.

These data come from a study of CD8 T cells in Susac syndrome (dated by TCRdb to the late 2010s). Background for the entire study: Whether CD8+ T cell activation and differentiation in Susac syndrome was antigen driven was tested using repertoire sequencing. Broader findings and caveats from the paper: The study acknowledged that relatively few individuals were included in the TCR sequencing and HLA analysis.

The germline V gene (reference sequence) supplies CDR1 MNHEY and CDR2 SMNVEV. Relative to germline, V is missing 4 bases and J is missing 2 bases, with 5 bases of the junction outside any gene match. From the cysteine up to the phenylalanine, the CDR3 has a length of 14 residues. This entry keeps only the CDR3 DNA: 42 bases, framed from base 1. RNA was extracted using the RNeasy kit, and about 0.45 to 1 ug of the RNA was reverse transcribed with random hexamers. The immunoSEQ multiplex PCR assay, covering 54 Vbeta and 13 Jbeta segments, was used to amplify TCR beta CDR3 regions. PCR amplification bias was corrected using a synthetic template baseline for primer optimization and computational correction. The study's own analysis went as follows. Reads were annotated to V, D and J genes per IMGT and analyzed with immunoSEQ Analyzer, keeping only productive sequences. To calculate clonality, Shannon entropy was normalized by log2 of the number of productive unique sequences and then subtracted from one. Public and private clones were assessed among the 100 most prevalent clones of each patient and control. Susac-specific clones were defined as absent from healthy and MS cohorts, over a thousand published viral clones and other ImmuneACCESS disease sequences. Using fastp at Q25 and MiXCR, TCRdb reprocessed the public reads and kept productive beta chains. Each record represents a unique CDR3 protein, reported with the most common genes and DNA among its rows. These V and J calls originate from TCRdb's pipeline instead of the authors' own analysis. The sample data list approximately 200,000 distinct CDR3 sequences, and over 90% of these were observed just once. Of the sample, 0.085% to 0.095% is held by the ten largest clones.

The V and J genes are TRBV27 and TRBJ2-7, with 7 bases matching TRBD1. This sequence originates from a human donor with multiple sclerosis. The sequencing sample was made of CD4+ T cells from PBMCs. The CDR3 protein sequence reads: CASSSLQGTYEQYF. The nucleotides read TGTGCCAGCAGTTCCCTACAGGGGACCTACGAGCAGTACTTC.